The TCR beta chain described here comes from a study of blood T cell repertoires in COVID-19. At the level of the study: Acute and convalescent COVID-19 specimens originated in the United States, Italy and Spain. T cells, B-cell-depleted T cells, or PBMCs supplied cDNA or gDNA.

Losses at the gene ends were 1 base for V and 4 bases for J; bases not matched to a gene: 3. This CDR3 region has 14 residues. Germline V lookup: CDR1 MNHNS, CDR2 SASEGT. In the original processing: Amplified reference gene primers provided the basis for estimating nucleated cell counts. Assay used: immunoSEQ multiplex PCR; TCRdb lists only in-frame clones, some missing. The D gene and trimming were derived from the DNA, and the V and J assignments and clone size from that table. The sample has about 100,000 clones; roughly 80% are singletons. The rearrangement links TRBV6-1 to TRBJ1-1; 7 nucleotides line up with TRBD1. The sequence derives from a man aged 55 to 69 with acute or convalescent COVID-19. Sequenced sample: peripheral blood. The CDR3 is CASSEETGPTEAFF. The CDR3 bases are TGTGCCAGCAGTGAAGAGACAGGGCCCACTGAAGCTTTCTTT.